In this sample, the clone carrying this T cell receptor beta chain turned up many times. Its antigen remains unknown. This record comes from a study of CD8 T cells in ankylosing spondylitis. Notes on the study in general: A TCR beta motif of about 8 highly homologous variants appeared characteristic of ankylosing spondylitis blood.

TCRdb analysed the 5' RACE reads with MiXCR anew, one entry per CDR3 protein. The sample has 450,000 to 550,000 distinct CDR3 sequences, 5.3% seen once. V lost 1 base to trimming and J lost 5 bases, with 3 bases between them. CDR3 length equals 12 residues. Germline loops: CDR1 LGHNA, CDR2 YSLEER. The chain carries TRBV4-3 and TRBJ2-1, with D unresolved. The receptor's source is a male donor with ankylosing spondylitis. Sequencing input: blood, either unsorted or a sorted T cell fraction (not recorded which). DNA for the CDR3: TGCGCCAGCAGCCAAGTGGACAATGAGCAGTTCTTC. Protein: CASSQVDNEQFF.